Below, one T cell receptor (beta chain) is given with its context. The record originates from a study of blood T cell repertoires in COVID-19. Study context: The cDNA or gDNA used as material had been derived from T cells, B-cell-depleted T cells, or PBMCs.

Sequencing was performed with immunoSEQ multiplex PCR; in TCRdb, only in-frame clones are kept and a portion is missing. Of fewer than 200,000 clones in the sample, 80% to 90% were seen once. The V end was cut by 2 bases, the J end by 4 bases, with 17 bases between. The CDR3 sequence is 17 residues long. Germline lookup yields CDR1 MNHNS and CDR2 SASEGT. The specimen sequenced was peripheral blood. This rearrangement joins TRBV6-1 to TRBJ2-2; D is perhaps TRBD1 (5 bases). This TCR was sampled from a man aged 50-59 years with active or convalescent COVID-19. The CDR3 DNA follows: TGTGCCAGCAGTGAACTTGCCAGGGTACGGGTCACCGGGGAGCTGTTTTTT. Translation: CASSELARVRVTGELFF.